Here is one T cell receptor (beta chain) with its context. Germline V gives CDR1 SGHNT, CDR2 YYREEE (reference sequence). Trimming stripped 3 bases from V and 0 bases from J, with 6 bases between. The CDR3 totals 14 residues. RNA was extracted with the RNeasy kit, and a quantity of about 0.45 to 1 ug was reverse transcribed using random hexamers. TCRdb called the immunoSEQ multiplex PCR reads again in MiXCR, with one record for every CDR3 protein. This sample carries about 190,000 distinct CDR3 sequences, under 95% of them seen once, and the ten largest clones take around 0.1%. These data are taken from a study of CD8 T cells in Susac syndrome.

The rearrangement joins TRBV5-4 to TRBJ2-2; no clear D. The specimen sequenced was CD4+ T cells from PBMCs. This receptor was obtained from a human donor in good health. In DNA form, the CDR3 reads TGTGCCAGCAGCTCGCCCCCGAACACCGGGGAGCTGTTTTTT. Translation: CASSSPPNTGELFF.